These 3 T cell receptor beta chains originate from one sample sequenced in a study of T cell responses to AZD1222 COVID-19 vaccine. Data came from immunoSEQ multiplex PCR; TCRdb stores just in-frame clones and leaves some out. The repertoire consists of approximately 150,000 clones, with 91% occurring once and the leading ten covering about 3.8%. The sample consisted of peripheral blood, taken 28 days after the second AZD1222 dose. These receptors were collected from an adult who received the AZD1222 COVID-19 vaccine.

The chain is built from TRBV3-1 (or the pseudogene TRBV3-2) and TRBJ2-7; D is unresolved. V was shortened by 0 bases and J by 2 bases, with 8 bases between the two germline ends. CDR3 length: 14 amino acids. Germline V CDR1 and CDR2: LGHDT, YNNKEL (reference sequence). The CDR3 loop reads CASSQEPGPYEQYF. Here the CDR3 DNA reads TGTGCCAGCAGCCAAGAGCCTGGTCCCTACGAGCAGTACTTC.

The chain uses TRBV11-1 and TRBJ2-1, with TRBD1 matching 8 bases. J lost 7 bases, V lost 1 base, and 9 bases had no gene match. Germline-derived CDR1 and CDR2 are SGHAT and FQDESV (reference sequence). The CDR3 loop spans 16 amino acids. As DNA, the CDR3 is TGTGCCAGCAGCTTAGACCGGACAGGGAAAAGGAATGAGCAGTTCTTC. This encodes CASSLDRTGKRNEQFF.

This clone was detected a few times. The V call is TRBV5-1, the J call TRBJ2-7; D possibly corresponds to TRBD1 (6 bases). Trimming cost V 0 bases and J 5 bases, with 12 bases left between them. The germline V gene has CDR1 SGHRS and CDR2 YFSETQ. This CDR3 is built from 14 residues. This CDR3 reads CASSLEPGAHEQYF. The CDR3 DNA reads TGCGCCAGCAGCTTGGAACCAGGGGCACACGAGCAGTACTTC.